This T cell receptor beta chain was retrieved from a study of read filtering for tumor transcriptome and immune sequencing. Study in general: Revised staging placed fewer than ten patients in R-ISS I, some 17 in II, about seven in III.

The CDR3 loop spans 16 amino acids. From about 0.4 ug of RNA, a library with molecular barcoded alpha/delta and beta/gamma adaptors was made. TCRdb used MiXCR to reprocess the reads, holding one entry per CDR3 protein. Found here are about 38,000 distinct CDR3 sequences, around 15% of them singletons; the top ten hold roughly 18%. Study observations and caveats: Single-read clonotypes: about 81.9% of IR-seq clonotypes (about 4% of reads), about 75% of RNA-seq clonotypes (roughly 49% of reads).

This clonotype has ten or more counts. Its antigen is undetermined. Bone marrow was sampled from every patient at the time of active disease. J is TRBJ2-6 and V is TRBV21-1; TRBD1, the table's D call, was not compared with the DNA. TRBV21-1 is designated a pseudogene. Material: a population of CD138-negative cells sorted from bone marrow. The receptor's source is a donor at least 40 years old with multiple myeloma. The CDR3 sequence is CASSKGGKDTPGVLTF. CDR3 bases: TGTGCCAGCAGCAAAGGTGGCAAGGACACCCCGGGCGTCCTGACTTTC.